One and the same sample provided the 9 T cell receptor beta chains below, sequenced in a study of T cells in localized non-small cell lung cancer. The method was immunoSEQ multiplex PCR; TCRdb's version includes in-frame clones alone and lacks a portion of them. The table has 33,000 or so clones, 82% seen once. Sequenced material: peripheral blood, taken before any cancer treatment. These receptors originate from a male donor aged 60 or over with stage III squamous cell lung carcinoma.

The V and J genes are TRBV5-4 and TRBJ2-2, with D unclear. Germline V gives CDR1 SGHNT, CDR2 YYREEE (reference sequence). Trimming shortened V by 1 base and J by 1 base, and 11 bases separated the two germline ends. The CDR3 runs 16 residues. The CDR3 reads CASSLRGTENTGELFF. In DNA, the CDR3 is TGTGCCAGCAGCTTGAGAGGTACGGAGAACACCGGGGAGCTGTTTTTT.

The chain uses TRBV11-2 and TRBJ2-7; 9 bases are a match to TRBD1. The CDR3 is 17 residues long. Looked up from germline, CDR1 is SGHAT and CDR2 is FQNNGV. Losses at the gene ends were 2 bases for V and 2 bases for J; bases not matched to a gene: 10. The CDR3 loop is CASSLRPPGQGTYEQYF. The DNA for the CDR3 is TGTGCCAGCAGCTTAAGGCCCCCGGGACAGGGAACCTACGAGCAGTACTTC.

The chain joins TRBV6-6 to TRBJ2-5, with 7 bases fitting TRBD1. The CDR3 covers 13 residues. With V trimmed by 6 bases and J by 9 bases, 10 bases remained unmatched. Germline values: CDR1 MNHNY, CDR2 SVGAGI (reference sequence). The CDR3 nucleotides read TGTGCCAGCAGACTCTGGGACAGCCCTTCCCAGTACTTC. Its protein is CASRLWDSPSQYF.

The chain links TRBV6-5 to TRBJ1-5, with 7 bases fitting TRBD1. V lost 0 bases to trimming and J lost 2 bases; unmatched junction nucleotides: 1. The germline V gene has CDR1 MNHEY and CDR2 SVGAGI. The CDR3 consists of 15 residues. CDR3: CASSYSTGGNQPQHF. DNA for the CDR3: TGTGCCAGCAGTTACTCTACAGGGGGCAATCAGCCCCAGCATTTT.

The chain couples TRBV11-2 to TRBJ2-5; either TRBD1 or TRBD2 may fit D (6 bases each). V lost 2 bases, J lost 3 bases, and 10 bases lay in between. The CDR3 is 14 amino acids. Germline-derived CDR1 and CDR2 are SGHAT and FQNNGV. CDR3 sequence (DNA): TGTGCCAGCAGCTTATCCGGGGGCGAAGAGACCCAGTACTTC. It specifies CASSLSGGEETQYF.

A few counts support this clone. This chain uses TRBV4-2 with TRBJ2-3, with 8 bases that match TRBD1. After removal of 1 base from V and 5 bases from J, the junction contained 11 bases not matched to a gene. Germline V gives CDR1 LGHNA, CDR2 YNFKEQ. The CDR3 loop spans 17 amino acids. CDR3 protein: CASSQGWTGNRLDTQYF. CDR3 sequence (DNA): TGTGCCAGCAGCCAAGGTTGGACAGGGAATAGGTTAGATACGCAGTATTTT.

By its share, this clone is medium-sized (0.01 to 0.1%). The chain uses TRBV7-3 and TRBJ2-2, with D possibly matching TRBD1 (5 bases). Germline CDR1 and CDR2: SGHTA and FQGTGA. Trimming stripped 6 bases from V and 3 bases from J, with 11 bases between. CDR3 size: 14 residues. DNA for the CDR3: TGTGCCAGCAGTTGGGGCCCCTACACCGGGGAGCTGTTTTTT. The encoded protein is CASSWGPYTGELFF. Supplemented by reference TRBV7-3 and TRBJ2-2, the full variable domain reads GAGVSQTPSNKVTEKGKYVELRCDPISGHTALYWYRQSLGQGPEFLIYFQGTGAADDSGLPNDRFFAVRPEGSVSTLKIQRTERGDSAVYLCASSWGPYTGELFFGEGSRLTVL.

The chain couples TRBV2 to TRBJ1-4; weak D call: TRBD1 (5 bases). V was trimmed by 6 bases and J by 15 bases, leaving 14 bases between them. The CDR3 loop spans 11 amino acids. Germline lookup yields CDR1 SNHLY and CDR2 FYNNEI. CDR3 in amino acids: CASRTRDVMFF. The CDR3 nucleotides read TGTGCCAGCAGAACACGGGACGTAATGTTTTTT.

This clone has just a few counts. This rearrangement joins TRBV5-1 to TRBJ1-6, with unresolved D. CDR1 is SGHRS, CDR2 YFSETQ, per germline. Trimming stripped 0 bases from V and 0 bases from J, with 7 bases between. CDR3 length: 16 residues. DNA for the CDR3: TGCGCCAGCAGCTTGGGAGGGAGCTCCTATAATTCACCCCTCCACTTT. Protein product: CASSLGGSSYNSPLHF.